The text below deals with one T cell receptor beta chain. Its specificity is not known. Treatment reported: roughly ten-day PBMC culture with coronavirus spike peptide pools or control peptides (ViraFEST assay). The CDR3 is 15 residues long. Trimming cost V 5 bases and J 2 bases, with 12 bases left between them. CDR1 and CDR2 (germline): SEHNR, FQNEAQ (reference sequence). The assay that was used to sequence DNA from cultured CD4+ T cells was the Oncomine TCR Beta short-read assay. TCRdb fed the PCR reads into MiXCR, producing one record per CDR3 protein. Of about 15,000 distinct CDR3 sequences detected, approximately 30% appear once; the ten largest clones hold roughly 10%. This specimen comes from a study of vaccination and CD4 T cells after COVID-19.

The rearrangement uses TRBV7-9 and TRBJ2-2, with D unresolved. The TCR comes from a human donor who had recovered from COVID-19. The material was CD4+ T cells from blood, cultured in vitro, obtained after SARS-CoV-2 vaccination. This CDR3 reads CASSAKTTNTGELFF. The CDR3 nucleotides are TGTGCCAGCAGCGCAAAGACAACAAACACCGGGGAGCTGTTTTTT.